This entry lists 2 T cell receptor beta chains sequenced from one sample in a study of T-cell reconstitution after alpha-beta-depleted transplantation in children. Unique molecular identifiers were built into the TCRbeta library. One entry per CDR3 protein, called by TCRdb with MiXCR from the PCR reads. The repertoire includes some 830,000 distinct CDR3 sequences, 16% of them detected once, and around 5% sits in the top ten. Sequenced here: PBMCs, mostly from graft donor cells, sampled 360 days after TCRalphabeta/CD19-depleted stem cell transplant. These receptors all stem from a male patient under 18 who had a stem cell transplant for acute lymphoblastic leukemia, so the T cells may come from the graft donor.

This clonotype came up a few times. The rearrangement joins TRBV2 to TRBJ2-2, with 15 nucleotides matching TRBD2. CDR3 size: 17 residues. With V trimmed by 4 bases and J by 2 bases, 2 bases remained unmatched. Germline CDR1 SNHLY, CDR2 FYNNEI. The CDR3 DNA is TGTGCCAGCAGTGCGGGACTAGCGGGGGGAAACACCGGGGAGCTGTTTTTT. This translates into CASSAGLAGGNTGELFF.

The chain recombines TRBV11-1 with TRBJ1-2; TRBD1 matches at 12 bases. The germline V gene has CDR1 SGHAT and CDR2 FQDESV (reference sequence). V dropped 1 base and J dropped 7; count of bases not matched to a gene: 10. The CDR3 is 17 amino acids. The CDR3 loop is CASSLEGQGALSSGYTF. The CDR3 coding sequence is TGTGCCAGCAGCTTAGAGGGACAGGGGGCGCTGAGCTCTGGCTACACCTTC.